This T cell receptor (beta chain) is drawn from a study of cytomegalovirus exposure and HLA in healthy donors. Study-level points and caveats: Later on, an analysis found that several of the most significant clusters appeared to be linked to common viral pathogens, which included parvovirus B19. Association with HLA alleles at 0.05 false discovery rate was found for roughly 17,000 TCR beta sequences in a later analysis. Reports indicated that the classifier achieved high specificity and sensitivity in diagnosing cytomegalovirus status. The only immune exposure information that was available was CMV serostatus.

Amplification used 60 Vbeta primers and 13 Jbeta primers. Assay: immunoSEQ multiplex PCR; the TCRdb copy retains only in-frame clones and omits some. Altogether 130,000 to 150,000 clones are present, roughly 80% being singletons, with the ten largest covering roughly 2.9%. To note about this clone: Its antigen remains unknown.

Trimming took 4 bases from V and 5 from J, leaving 9 bases between them. This CDR3 is built from 12 residues. Germline values: CDR1 GTSNPN, CDR2 SVGIG (reference sequence). The sequence was obtained from a woman aged 30 to 39 in good health and CMV-seronegative. Material: PBMCs. V and J are TRBV30 and TRBJ2-1; tentatively, D is TRBD1 (5 bases). The CDR3 protein is CAWNRRDNEQFF. CDR3 DNA sequence: TGTGCCTGGAACCGCAGGGACAATGAGCAGTTCTTC.